A single sample gave rise to the 32 T cell receptor beta chains below, sequenced in a study of blood T cell repertoires in COVID-19. Method: immunoSEQ multiplex PCR; TCRdb's copy keeps in-frame clones and lacks some. The sample shows a few hundred thousand clones, about 90% of them seen only once. Sequenced material: PBMCs or T cells enriched from blood (not recorded which). The receptors were gathered from a woman in her thirties who had recovered from COVID-19.

The CDR3 is CASSPYSYNEQFF. The CDR3 DNA reads TGTGCCAGCAGCCCCTATTCCTACAATGAGCAGTTCTTC. This chain uses TRBV7-2 with TRBJ2-1; no clear D gene. The length of the CDR3 is 13 residues. V was trimmed by 5 bases and J by 1 base, leaving 6 bases between them. Germline assignment: CDR1 SGHTA and CDR2 FQGNSA.

V is TRBV24-1 and J is TRBJ2-3, with D maybe TRBD1 (6 bases). Germline CDR1 is KGHDR and CDR2 is SFDVKD. The V end lost 5 bases, the J end lost 6 bases, and 11 bases lay between the germline ends. This CDR3 contains 13 residues. This CDR3 is CATSGGTSDTQYF. CDR3 bases: TGTGCCACCAGTGGAGGGACATCCGATACGCAGTATTTT.

With respect to this clone: At one of its ends the junction is not consistent with the germline gene, which may arise from a read error. The chain joins TRBV7-7 to TRBJ2-3; 7 bases line up with TRBD1. CDR3 length: 15 amino acids. Germline V gene data show CDR1 as SSHAT and CDR2 as FNYEAQ (reference sequence). DNA of the CDR3: TGTGCTAGCAGCCGGGACAGTGGGGGCGCAGATACGCAGTATTTT. Translated: CASSRDSGGADTQYF.

This chain uses TRBV5-1 with TRBJ1-1, with D perhaps TRBD1 (5 bases). Trimming removed 2 bases from V and 3 bases from J, with 14 bases in between. Per the germline V gene, CDR1 is SGHRS and CDR2 is YFSETQ. The CDR3 runs 15 residues. The CDR3 here is CASSFSGAGDTEAFF. DNA for the CDR3: TGCGCCAGCAGCTTCAGTGGGGCCGGCGACACTGAAGCTTTCTTT.

V is TRBV10-1 and J is TRBJ2-1; TRBD2 matches at 15 bases. The CDR3 has 20 residues. Germline CDR1 and CDR2: WNHNN and SYGVQD (reference sequence). The V segment lost 6 bases and the J segment 0 bases; nucleotides outside the gene matches: 12. The CDR3 nucleotides read TGCGCCAGCAGCACTAAATCCGGGACTAGCGGGAGGAGCTCCTACAATGAGCAGTTCTTC. This encodes CASSTKSGTSGRSSYNEQFF.

The table lists this clone with a count of one. The chain links TRBV29-1 to TRBJ1-1; D possibly corresponds to TRBD1 (5 bases). Germline V CDR1 and CDR2: SQVTM, ANQGSEA. Between the trimmed V and J ends, which lost 7 bases and 4 bases, there was a span of 13 bases. CDR3 size: 12 residues. CDR3 in DNA: TGCAGCGGGACATTTAGGGGCACTGAAGCTTTCTTT. Protein: CSGTFRGTEAFF.

The chain has TRBV6-6 and TRBJ1-2; 10 nucleotides agree with TRBD1. Trimming at V came to 2 bases and at J to 8 bases, leaving 8 bases not matched to a gene. The CDR3 covers 15 residues. Germline CDR1 MNHNY, CDR2 SVGAGI (reference sequence). In DNA, the CDR3 is TGTGCCAGCAGTTACATTGCCGGGACAGGGGACGGCTACACCTTC. Translating it yields CASSYIAGTGDGYTF.

The chain couples TRBV10-2 to TRBJ1-6, with D possibly being TRBD1 (5 bases). The CDR3 extends over 14 amino acids. Per the germline V gene, CDR1 is WSHSY and CDR2 is SAAADI. V lost 5 bases to trimming and J lost 8 bases, with 13 bases between them. In DNA form, the CDR3 reads TGCGCCAGCAGTTTGGAGGGGAGTTATTCACCCCTCCACTTT. This gives the protein CASSLEGSYSPLHF.

The chain has TRBV7-9 and TRBJ2-2; 9 bases agree with TRBD1. V shed 5 bases, J shed 7 bases, and the junction held 5 bases outside the gene matches. Germline CDR1 SEHNR, CDR2 FQNEAQ (reference sequence). The length of the CDR3 is 14 residues. The CDR3, as DNA: TGTGCCAGCAGCCCACAGGGGGCTGGCGGGGAGCTGTTTTTT. This gives the protein CASSPQGAGGELFF.

The gene calls are TRBV19 and TRBJ2-1, with TRBD2 identical over 7 bases. CDR3 size: 13 residues. V was pared by 5 bases and J by 6 bases, with 4 bases of the junction left unmatched. CDR1 LNHDA and CDR2 SQIVND come from the germline V gene (reference sequence). The CDR3 spells CASSLGLSNEQFF. DNA for the CDR3: TGTGCCAGTAGTTTGGGACTATCCAATGAGCAGTTCTTC.

Notes on this clone: The same CDR3 is also encoded by other DNA sequences in this sample. The CDR3 nucleotides are TGCGCCAGCAGCCCTGGGGGGAATTCACCCCTCCACTTT. As protein: CASSPGGNSPLHF. The V gene is TRBV10-1, the J gene TRBJ1-6, with D tentatively TRBD1 (5 bases). The V gene lost 6 bases and the J gene lost 7 bases, with 10 bases spanning the gap. The V gene's germline CDR1 is WNHNN and CDR2 SYGVQD (reference sequence). The CDR3 length is 13 residues.

This chain uses TRBV19 with TRBJ1-2; 8 nucleotides agree with TRBD1. The CDR3 length is 16 residues. V lost 4 bases and J lost 4; bases outside the gene matches: 11. CDR1 is LNHDA and CDR2 is SQIVND in the germline V gene (reference sequence). In DNA form, the CDR3 reads TGTGCCAGTAGTAACCGTCACGGGACAGGCTTCTATGGCTACACCTTC. Protein: CASSNRHGTGFYGYTF.

The rearrangement joins TRBV6-5 to TRBJ2-4, with D uncertain. There are 14 residues in the CDR3. The V end was cut by 0 bases, the J end by 7 bases, with 10 bases between. The V gene's germline CDR1 is MNHEY and CDR2 SVGAGI. CDR3 coding DNA: TGTGCCAGCAGTTACTCCCACGGTTGGAACATTCAGTACTTC. Its translation is CASSYSHGWNIQYF.

The chain uses TRBV18 and TRBJ1-3; 7 positions agree with TRBD1. The CDR3 contains 15 residues. Trimming removed 6 bases from V and 1 base from J; junction bases left unmatched: 6. Germline V gene data show CDR1 as KGHSH and CDR2 as LQKENI. CDR3 amino acids: CASSQGTESGNTIYF. The CDR3 nucleotides read TGTGCCAGCTCTCAAGGGACAGAATCTGGAAACACCATATATTTT.

The rearrangement links TRBV6-4 to TRBJ2-3, with D possibly TRBD1 on 6 matching bases. Between the trimmed V and J ends, which lost 0 bases and 7 bases, there was a span of 17 bases. Germline V lookup: CDR1 MRHNA, CDR2 SNTAGT. There are 16 residues in the CDR3. DNA for the CDR3: TGTGCCAGCAGTGACTCGTCTCCCGGACAGCAAAATACGCAGTATTTT. Its protein is CASSDSSPGQQNTQYF.

The chain recombines TRBV5-4 with TRBJ1-1; the match to TRBD1 covers 7 bases. CDR3 length: 14 residues. With V trimmed by 4 bases and J by 10 bases, 13 bases remained unmatched. In germline, CDR1 is SGHNT, CDR2 YYREEE (reference sequence). CDR3 in DNA: TGTGCCAGCAGCGTAACACAGGGGCCCGTGGTAGCTTTCTTT. Protein: CASSVTQGPVVAFF.

The DNA of the CDR3 is TGTGCCAGCAGCCAAGGCATAGAGCTCTACAATGAGCAGTTCTTC. This codes for CASSQGIELYNEQFF. The chain combines TRBV14 with TRBJ2-1; D remains unclear. Germline assignment: CDR1 SGHDN and CDR2 FVKESK. V lost 1 base to trimming and J lost 3 bases, with 10 bases between them. The CDR3 length is 15 residues.

This chain uses TRBV3-1 (or the pseudogene TRBV3-2) with TRBJ1-6, with D uncertain. Trimming took 4 bases from V and 0 from J, leaving 4 bases between them. Germline V gives CDR1 LGHDT, CDR2 YNNKEL (reference sequence). The CDR3 sequence is 14 residues long. The CDR3, as DNA: TGTGCCAGCAGCCCCGGCTCCTATAATTCACCCCTCCACTTT. It encodes CASSPGSYNSPLHF.

Only one count was recorded for this clone. The V and J genes are TRBV7-6 and TRBJ2-2; 8 nucleotides line up with TRBD2. This CDR3 is 15 amino acids long. CDR1 and CDR2 from the germline V gene are SGHVS and FNYEAQ. The V gene end was trimmed by 5 bases and the J gene end by 6 bases; junction bases not matched to a gene: 8. The chain's CDR3 is CASSVSGGAAGELFF. The DNA of the CDR3 is TGTGCCAGCAGCGTCTCCGGGGGGGCGGCCGGGGAGCTGTTTTTT.

The chain links TRBV13 to TRBJ2-7, with TRBD2 matching 11 bases. CDR1 is PRHDT and CDR2 is FYEKMQ in the germline V gene (reference sequence). The V gene end was trimmed by 4 bases and the J gene end by 3 bases; junction bases not matched to a gene: 8. The CDR3 covers 16 residues. CDR3: CASSWGPSGGSYEQYF. The DNA for the CDR3 is TGTGCCAGCAGCTGGGGGCCTAGCGGGGGGAGCTACGAGCAGTACTTC.

This clone was seen just once. The rearrangement uses TRBV27 and TRBJ1-1; 11 nucleotides agree with TRBD1. Germline V gene sequence: CDR1 MNHEY, CDR2 SMNVEV (reference sequence). The CDR3 sequence is 16 residues long. Losses at the gene ends were 5 bases for V and 1 base for J; bases not matched to a gene: 6. The CDR3 reads CASSHGTGGSNTEAFF. The CDR3 DNA follows: TGTGCCAGCAGTCATGGGACAGGGGGATCGAACACTGAAGCTTTCTTT.

A note on this clone: The identical CDR3 is also encoded by other nucleotide sequences in the sample. The V call is TRBV28, the J call TRBJ1-2; 8 bases agree with TRBD1. The length of the CDR3 is 13 residues. Unmatched junction bases numbered 3, after V lost 5 bases and J lost 4 bases. CDR1 and CDR2 from the germline V gene are MDHEN and SYDVKM. The CDR3 DNA reads as TGTGCCAGCAGTGTGACAGGGGCCTATGGCTACACCTTC. As protein: CASSVTGAYGYTF.

This chain links TRBV4-1 with TRBJ1-1; D remains ambiguous. V dropped 2 bases and J dropped 7 bases, with 5 bases sitting between them. The CDR3 sequence is 11 residues long. Germline CDR1 MGHRA, CDR2 YSYEKL. The CDR3 coding sequence is TGCGCCAGCAGCCAATCCCATGAAGCTTTCTTT. Protein product: CASSQSHEAFF.

This chain uses TRBV7-2 with TRBJ1-1; the D gene is possibly TRBD1 (6 bases). The CDR3 is 13 amino acids. In germline, CDR1 is SGHTA, CDR2 FQGNSA. V was clipped by 5 bases and J by 9 bases, with 16 bases between them. The CDR3 DNA follows: TGTGCCAGCAGCGGGGGGGCCGGGTGGAAAGCTTTCTTT. Its translation is CASSGGAGWKAFF.

This clone came up once. The CDR3 is CASSFSGTGTNQPQHF. The CDR3 coding sequence is TGTGCCAGCAGCTTTTCTGGGACAGGGACCAATCAGCCCCAGCATTTT. The rearrangement links TRBV5-6 to TRBJ1-5; 9 bases agree with TRBD1. With 2 bases clipped from V and 3 bases from J, the junction kept 6 bases outside the gene matches. Germline values: CDR1 SGHDT, CDR2 YYEEEE. The CDR3 is made up of 16 amino acids.

The chain carries TRBV2 and TRBJ1-4; D is unresolved. The ends were cut back, 3 bases at V and 8 bases at J, with 13 bases in the middle. The CDR3 has 14 residues. From germline, CDR1 is SNHLY and CDR2 FYNNEI. For the CDR3, the DNA is TGTGCCAGCAGTGAGTTTACGGCGGGGGAAAAACTGTTTTTT. This encodes CASSEFTAGEKLFF.

About this clone itself: This sample includes further DNA sequences coding for the same CDR3. This sequence joins TRBV28 and TRBJ1-6; TRBD1 aligns across 11 bases. Germline CDR1 MDHEN, CDR2 SYDVKM. The junction had 11 bases not matched to a gene; V was cut back by 6 bases and J by 10 bases. The CDR3 consists of 16 residues. The CDR3 protein is CASSPLEGQGGSPLHF. The CDR3 DNA follows: TGTGCCAGCAGCCCCTTGGAGGGACAGGGGGGATCACCCCTCCACTTT.

This clone appeared once. This sequence joins TRBV6-5 and TRBJ1-1, with 7 nucleotides matching TRBD1. The germline V gene encodes CDR1 MNHEY and CDR2 SVGAGI. The V segment lost 6 bases and the J segment 1 base; nucleotides outside the gene matches: 8. The CDR3 covers 15 residues. CDR3 DNA: TGTGCCAGCAGCCGTCGACAGGGTCAGAACACTGAAGCTTTCTTT. Protein: CASSRRQGQNTEAFF.

The CDR3 here is CASSPDPGQGSNEQYF. The DNA for the CDR3 is TGTGCCAGCTCACCAGATCCGGGACAGGGTAGCAACGAGCAGTACTTC. The genes are TRBV18 and TRBJ2-7; 9 bases agree with TRBD1. Unmatched junction bases numbered 10, after V lost 2 bases and J lost 5 bases. Germline V CDR1 and CDR2: KGHSH, LQKENI. This CDR3 region has 16 residues.

The chain is built from TRBV28 and TRBJ1-4; a weak D match, TRBD1 (6 bases). Germline CDR1 reads MDHEN; CDR2 reads SYDVKM. The CDR3 has 14 residues. V lost 5 bases and J 4 bases, leaving 11 bases between the germline ends. CDR3 in amino acids: CASSPGVFNEKLFF. CDR3 in DNA: TGTGCCAGCAGTCCAGGGGTCTTTAATGAAAAACTGTTTTTT.

The V and J genes are TRBV19 and TRBJ2-7; possibly TRBD1 for D (5 bases). The germline V gene encodes CDR1 LNHDA and CDR2 SQIVND (reference sequence). CDR3 length: 14 residues. The germline V and J ends were trimmed by 11 bases and 2 bases, with 19 bases remaining between them. The CDR3 DNA reads as TGTGCCGTCAGTGTGGGGATAGGGGCCTACGAGCAGTACTTC. It translates to CAVSVGIGAYEQYF. The full variable domain, with the rest looked up from reference TRBV19 and TRBJ2-7, is DGGITQSPKYLFRKEGQNVTLSCEQNLNHDAMYWYRQDPGQGLRLIYYSQIVNDFQKGDIAEGYSVSREKKESFPLTVTSAQKNPTAFYLCAVSVGIGAYEQYFGPGTRLTVT.

The chain is built from TRBV27 and TRBJ2-7; 8 nucleotides align to TRBD1. The CDR3 extends over 13 amino acids. The ends lost 4 bases at V and 6 bases at J; junction bases unmatched: 5. Germline loops: CDR1 MNHEY, CDR2 SMNVEV (reference sequence). CDR3 nucleotide sequence: TGTGCCAGCAGTTATGGGACAGGTCTCGAGCAGTACTTC. This translates into CASSYGTGLEQYF.